This T cell receptor (beta chain) originates from a study of shared clonotypes between healthy human individuals (dated by TCRdb to 2018 to 2020). For the wider study: The cohort comprised two women and a few men aged 18 to 49 years. For each donor, CD4 naive and CD4 memory were each given three plates, CD8 naive was given two plates, and CD8 memory was given one plate. Blood TCR repertoires of roughly 5 healthy adults were deeply sequenced to estimate repertoire size and the extent of clonotype sharing between individuals. To increase sequencing depth and limit assay-specific biases, TCR repertoire library preparation and sequencing were carried out by different laboratories using diverse techniques. Each donor's leukapheresis produced roughly between roughly 0.85 and 10 billion PBMCs. Here is what the overall study found, with its caveats: Naive subsets generally had larger estimated clonotype richness than memory subsets did. Sampling was restricted to blood, and TCR repertoires in tissue are likely to differ from TCR repertoires in blood. Pairwise subsampling indicated that sequencing depth was expected to affect the degree of clonotype sharing among donors. About 5% of naive CD4, 3% to 3.5% of naive CD8, approximately 2.2% of memory CD4, and about 0.4% of memory CD8 clonotypes were shared across several donors. Because the study included a small number of donors, the genetic and exposure-history diversity represented was limited. Higher generation probabilities were observed for clonotypes shared by all four sorted-subset donors than for non-shared clonotypes. Rarefaction of sorted-subset datasets indicated incomplete sequencing despite the large sequencing depth.

TCR CDR3 regions were amplified from genomic DNA by multiplex PCR using the deep immunoSEQ assay. Extracted genomic DNA from each cell subset was distributed evenly across all wells of several immunoSEQ 96-well plates, and each plate was treated as a replicate. Each replicate PCR for sorted subsets received around 200 ng genomic DNA, equal to about 29,000 T cell genomes. Purified libraries were quantified with a Qubit 3.0 fluorometer, sized on a Bioanalyzer 2100, and re-quantified with the KAPA Library Quantification kit. A separate single-read 150-cycle Illumina NextSeq 550 flow cell was used to sequence each immunoSEQ 96-well plate. The authors processed their data as follows. Because the immunoSEQ output included only junctional sequences and no quality scores, the filtering could not be the same as the filtering used for full-length reads. To assign V/J genes and CDR3, sequences were annotated against IMGT germline references using PyIR, a Python wrapper for IgBLAST v1.9. Reads were removed for weak V/J assignments (E-value above 1e-6), missing CDR3, stop codons, out-of-frame junctions, or ambiguous translated residues. V3J clonotypes were defined as sequences sharing an identical inferred V gene, J gene, and CDR3 amino acid sequence. To compute the percentage overlap between repertoires, the number of shared unique clonotypes was divided by the size of the smaller repertoire. Three approaches were used to assess repertoire richness: RTK rarefaction, the Chao1 estimator, and Recon v2.1 estimates of unobserved clonotypes. Generation probabilities were computed with OLGA for all TCRbeta clonotypes obtained by the gDNA method from several donors. TCRdb's version of the immuneACCESS table is confined to in-frame rearrangements and falls short of the full clone set. An unresolved V gene accounts for under half of the shortfall where checked; the remainder is of unknown origin. D and trimming were read from the DNA, whereas the V and J calls and clone size are those reported in that table. The sample contains about 2.3 million clones, 85% to 95% of them found a single time. The ten most abundant clones make up 0.39% of the sample.

The donors were healthy, HIV-negative adults with no recently reported acute infections or vaccinations. Every donor was a Caucasian adult residing in Nashville, Tennessee, USA. CD4+ T cells were enriched by magnetic negative selection, after which naive cells were positively selected on CD45RA and the negative fraction was taken as the memory subset. After blood collection by leukapheresis, PBMCs were isolated using Ficoll-Histopaque density gradient centrifugation and then cryopreserved in the vapor phase of liquid nitrogen. Analytical flow cytometry was used to check the purity and quantity of every magnetically sorted T cell population. Each sorted fraction had its genomic DNA isolated and then quantified by UV absorbance on a Nanodrop 2000c. The V end loses 0 bases and the J end loses 6 bases, and a stretch of 12 bases separates them. CDR1 is given as SGDLS and CDR2 as YYNGEE, both from the germline V gene. Inclusive of the bounding cysteine and phenylalanine, the CDR3 is 15 residues long. Of the read, only the CDR3 DNA is kept; its 45 bases are in frame from base 1.

Notes on this clone: It lacks a known antigen. No much larger clone exists at a distance of one base, and base qualities are not known.

The sample taken for sequencing was naive CD4+ T cells from PBMCs. This specimen's cell subset or site label, interpreted: CD45RA+ positively selected. The receptor comes from a man between 18 and 29 years old in good health. Some clones in this sample may be carry-over from other donors' samples. This sequence uses TRBV9 and TRBJ1-4, and the D gene may be TRBD1, 5 bases matching. DNA sequence: TGTGCCAGCAGCGTAGCAGGGCCTGGGGATGAAAAACTGTTTTTT. Translation gives CASSVAGPGDEKLFF.